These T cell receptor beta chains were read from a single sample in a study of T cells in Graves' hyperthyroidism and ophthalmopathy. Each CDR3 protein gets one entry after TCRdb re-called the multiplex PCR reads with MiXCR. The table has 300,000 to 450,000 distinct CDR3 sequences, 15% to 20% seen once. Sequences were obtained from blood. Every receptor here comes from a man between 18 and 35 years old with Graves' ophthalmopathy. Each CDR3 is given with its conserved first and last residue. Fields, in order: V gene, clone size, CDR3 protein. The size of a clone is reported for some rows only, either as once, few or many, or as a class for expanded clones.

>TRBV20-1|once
CSARDPGGSGNTIYF
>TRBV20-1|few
CSARTATYSGNTIYF
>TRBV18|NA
CASSPGQHGEQFF
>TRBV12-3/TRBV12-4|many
CASGQGARGYTF
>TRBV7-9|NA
CASSTQGHENTGELFF
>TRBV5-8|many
CASSLEKGVGYGYTF
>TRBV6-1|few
CASSTGTRYNSPLHF
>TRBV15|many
CATSVLQGAAEKLFF
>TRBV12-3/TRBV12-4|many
CASSFLFPTGGEETQYF
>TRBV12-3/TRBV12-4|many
CASSFGQGNQPQHF
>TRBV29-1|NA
CSVLRGAKNEQFF
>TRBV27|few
CASNISPPGTGDSPLHF
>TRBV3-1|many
CASSRLNGEGYTF
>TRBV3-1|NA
CASSLGQSNTGAFF
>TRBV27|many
CASSLAGFVNTQYF
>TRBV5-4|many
CASTATGTLNTEAFF
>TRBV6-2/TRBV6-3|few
CATSATGANSGNTIYF
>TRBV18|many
CASSPNRDRGTEAFF
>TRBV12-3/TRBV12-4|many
CASSFSQGSDEQYF
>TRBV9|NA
CASSVAASSYNSPLHF
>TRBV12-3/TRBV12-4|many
CASSFGGVDEQYF
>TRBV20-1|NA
CSARERRGTVSYEQYF
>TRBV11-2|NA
CASSLRGPGQGNNEQFF
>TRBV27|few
CASSLLATAGGNIQYF
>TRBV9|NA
CASSIASLSYEQYF
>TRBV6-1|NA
CASSEAELQSARNTQYF
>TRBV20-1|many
CSARVPEGYGYTF
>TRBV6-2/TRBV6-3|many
CASSYEAGGEETQYF